This entry features one T cell receptor beta chain sequence. This sample is drawn from a study of blood T cell repertoires in COVID-19. Across the whole study: Acute and convalescent COVID-19 samples came from the United States, Italy and Spain.

Germline CDR1 SEHNR, CDR2 FQNEAQ (reference sequence). Germline trimming cut 4 bases from V and 8 bases from J; bases unmatched to any gene: 5. This CDR3 has 14 amino acids. Sequencing used immunoSEQ multiplex PCR; TCRdb keeps in-frame clones, though not all of them. Among a few hundred thousand clones listed, 88% were seen once. The chain uses TRBV7-9 and TRBJ1-3; 10 nucleotides align to TRBD1. Input material: PBMCs or T cells enriched from blood (not recorded which). The receptor's source is a woman in her fifties or sixties with acute COVID-19. CDR3 nucleotides: TGTGCCAGCAGCTCGCGACAGGGGGCGGACACCATATATTTT. Amino acids: CASSSRQGADTIYF.